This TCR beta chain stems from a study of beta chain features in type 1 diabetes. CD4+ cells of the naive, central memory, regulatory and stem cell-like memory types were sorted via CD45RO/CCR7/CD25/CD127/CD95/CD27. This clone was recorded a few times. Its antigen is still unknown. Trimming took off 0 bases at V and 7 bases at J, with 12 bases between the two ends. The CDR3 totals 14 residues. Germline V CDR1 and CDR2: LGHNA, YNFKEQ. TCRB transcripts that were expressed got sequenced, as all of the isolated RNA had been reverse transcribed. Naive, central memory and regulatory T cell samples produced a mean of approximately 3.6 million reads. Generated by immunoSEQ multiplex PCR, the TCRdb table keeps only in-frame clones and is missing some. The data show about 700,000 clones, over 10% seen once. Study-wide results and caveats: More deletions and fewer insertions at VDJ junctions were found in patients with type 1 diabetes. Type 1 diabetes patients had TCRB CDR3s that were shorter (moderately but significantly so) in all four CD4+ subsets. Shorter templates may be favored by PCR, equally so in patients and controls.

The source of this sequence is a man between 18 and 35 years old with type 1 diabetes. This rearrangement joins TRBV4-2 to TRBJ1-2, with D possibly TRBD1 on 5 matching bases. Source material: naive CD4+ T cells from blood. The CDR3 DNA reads TGTGCCAGCAGCCAAGATCGGCTGGGGCCTGGCTACACCTTC. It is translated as CASSQDRLGPGYTF.